This entry lists 27 T cell receptor beta chains sequenced from one sample in a study of identical twins (dated by TCRdb to the mid-2010s). Library construction relied on 5' RACE. The reads were generated on an Illumina HiSeq 2000. TCRdb passed the public sequencing reads through fastp at Q25 and MiXCR, retaining productive beta sequences. Here each entry gathers all rows of one CDR3 protein and keeps the most common genes and DNA. The sample records hundreds of thousands of distinct CDR3 sequences, around a tenth of which are singletons. The ten largest clones add up to 5% to 6.5% of the sample. Input material: memory (CD45RO+) T cells sorted from blood. Read against the paper, the sample's cell subset or site label means: CD45RO+ enriched T cells. The source of these receptors is a woman in her late teens or twenties in good health.

This rearrangement joins TRBV4-1 to TRBJ2-2; perhaps TRBD1 as D (5 bases). Germline V gene lookup returns CDR1 MGHRA and CDR2 YSYEKL. This CDR3 has 16 amino acids. The V gene lost 1 base and the J gene lost 3 bases, with 12 bases spanning the gap. CDR3 region: CASSQGVGAYTGELFF. The CDR3 DNA is TGCGCCAGCAGCCAAGGGGTAGGGGCCTACACCGGGGAGCTGTTTTTT.

The CDR3 protein is CSARVTSGRPDTQYF. DNA for the CDR3: TGCAGTGCTAGAGTTACTAGCGGGAGGCCAGATACGCAGTATTTT. The chain links TRBV20-1 to TRBJ2-3; 12 nucleotides line up with TRBD2. The CDR3 loop spans 15 amino acids. Trimming cost V 1 base and J 4 bases; bases outside gene matches: 3. Germline CDR1 is DFQATT and CDR2 is SNEGSKA (reference sequence).

This clonotype was counted only a few times. This CDR3 is CASGRQSYGYTF. The CDR3, as DNA: TGTGCCAGCGGGAGGCAGTCCTATGGCTACACCTTC. J is TRBJ1-2 and V is TRBV28, with unresolved D. Trimming stripped 8 bases from V and 4 bases from J, with 11 bases between. The CDR3 contains 12 residues. The V gene's germline CDR1 is MDHEN and CDR2 SYDVKM.

This clonotype occurred a few times. The V gene is TRBV7-8, the J gene TRBJ2-2; TRBD2 might be the D (6 bases). This CDR3 region has 14 residues. Germline CDR1 is SGHVS and CDR2 is FQNEAQ. Trimming removed 5 bases from V and 4 bases from J, with 11 bases in between. The CDR3 loop reads CASSRRVGTGELFF. CDR3 in DNA: TGTGCCAGCAGCCGGAGGGTTGGCACCGGGGAGCTGTTTTTT.

This clonotype was seen at least ten times. The V call is TRBV27, the J call TRBJ1-1; 7 nucleotides line up with TRBD1. Germline V CDR1 and CDR2: MNHEY, SMNVEV (reference sequence). CDR3 length: 15 amino acids. Losses at the gene ends were 5 bases for V and 4 bases for J; bases not matched to a gene: 10. The CDR3 loop reads CASSVNRGGSTEAFF. CDR3 nucleotides: TGTGCCAGCAGTGTAAACAGGGGAGGGAGCACTGAAGCTTTCTTT.

This clonotype was observed a handful of times. The V call is TRBV5-1, the J call TRBJ2-7, with a tentative D call TRBD1 (5 bases). The CDR3 is made up of 15 amino acids. The V and J ends lost 2 bases and 0 bases respectively, with 12 bases between them. Germline values: CDR1 SGHRS, CDR2 YFSETQ. CDR3 sequence reads: CASSFLLTGSYEQYF. CDR3 in DNA: TGCGCCAGCAGCTTCCTTTTAACAGGCTCCTACGAGCAGTACTTC.

There are many counts of this clonotype. The chain joins TRBV12-3 or TRBV12-4 to TRBJ2-3, with 7 nucleotides matching TRBD2. V trimming: 6 bases; J trimming: 2 bases; junction bases outside the gene matches: 14. The CDR3 has 17 amino acids. This CDR3 is CASRLQGGPADTDTQYF. The CDR3 DNA follows: TGTGCCAGCAGGCTTCAGGGAGGGCCTGCCGACACAGATACGCAGTATTTT.

This clonotype was seen more than once but under ten times. V is TRBV7-2 and J is TRBJ2-7; a weak D match, TRBD1 (5 bases). The ends were cut back, 5 bases at V and 2 bases at J, with 16 bases in the middle. Germline-derived CDR1 and CDR2 are SGHTA and FQGNSA. The CDR3 has 15 residues. The CDR3 sequence is CASSPSQGITYEQYF. The CDR3 region has the DNA TGTGCCAGCAGCCCCAGTCAGGGAATCACCTACGAGCAGTACTTC.

There are a few counts of this clonotype. This rearrangement joins TRBV5-1 to TRBJ2-1; a possible D gene is TRBD2 (6 bases). The CDR3 is 14 residues long. CDR1 is SGHRS, CDR2 YFSETQ, per germline. Trimming cost V 2 bases and J 7 bases, with 13 bases left between them. CDR3 region: CASSLQRGSNEQFF. For the CDR3, the DNA is TGCGCCAGCAGCTTACAACGGGGGTCGAATGAGCAGTTCTTC. Using reference TRBV5-1 and TRBJ2-1 for the parts outside the CDR3, the full variable domain is KAGVTQTPRYLIKTRGQQVTLSCSPISGHRSVSWYQQTPGQGLQFLFEYFSETQRNKGNFPGRFSGRQFSNSRSEMNVSTLELGDSALYLCASSLQRGSNEQFFGPGTRLTVL.

This clonotype was recorded a few times. The chain joins TRBV5-1 to TRBJ2-5; 8 bases line up with TRBD2. The CDR3 has 13 residues. Germline-derived CDR1 and CDR2 are SGHRS and YFSETQ. With 3 bases clipped from V and 4 bases from J, the junction kept 2 bases outside the gene matches. The CDR3 is CASSSGLGETQYF. The CDR3 region has the DNA TGCGCCAGCAGCTCGGGACTAGGAGAGACCCAGTACTTC.

The sample holds many counts of this clonotype. The rearrangement joins TRBV15 to TRBJ2-7; 13 nucleotides match TRBD2. Unmatched junction bases numbered 4, after V lost 6 bases and J lost 2 bases. This CDR3 is built from 15 residues. Per the germline V gene, CDR1 is LNHNV and CDR2 is YYDKDF (reference sequence). CDR3: CATRTLAGGPYEQYF. CDR3 in DNA: TGTGCCACCAGGACACTAGCGGGAGGGCCCTACGAGCAGTACTTC.

This clonotype was counted only a few times. V is TRBV2 and J is TRBJ2-1; the D is unclear. The CDR3 is 16 amino acids. Germline V lookup: CDR1 SNHLY, CDR2 FYNNEI. Trimming shortened V by 3 bases and J by 0 bases, and 12 bases separated the two germline ends. CDR3 amino acids: CASSEVYRGSYNEQFF. The CDR3, as DNA: TGTGCCAGCAGTGAGGTGTACCGAGGCTCCTACAATGAGCAGTTCTTC.

The V call is TRBV6-5, the J call TRBJ2-7; either TRBD1 or TRBD2 may supply D (5 bases each). The V end was cut by 0 bases, the J end by 2 bases, with 11 bases between. Germline-derived CDR1 and CDR2 are MNHEY and SVGAGI. CDR3 size: 15 residues. The CDR3 loop is CASSYSAGAPYEQYF. The CDR3 DNA reads as TGTGCCAGCAGTTACTCAGCCGGGGCCCCCTACGAGCAGTACTTC.

This clonotype occurred once. The V gene is TRBV5-4, the J gene TRBJ2-7; maybe TRBD2 (6 bases). CDR1 and CDR2 from the germline V gene are SGHNT and YYREEE (reference sequence). The CDR3 sequence is 14 residues long. Trimming took off 6 bases at V and 5 bases at J, with 18 bases between the two ends. The CDR3 DNA sequence: TGTGCCAGCACACACCTGGGCGGGGCTGACGAGCAGTACTTC. Translating gives CASTHLGGADEQYF. Filled out from reference TRBV5-4 and TRBJ2-7, the complete variable domain reads ETGVTQSPTHLIKTRGQQVTLRCSSQSGHNTVSWYQQALGQGPQFIFQYYREEENGRGNFPPRFSGLQFPNYSSELNVNALELDDSALYLCASTHLGGADEQYFGPGTRLTVT.

This clonotype was detected many times. This chain joins TRBV12-3 or TRBV12-4 and TRBJ2-3, with D unresolved. Trimming stripped 1 base from V and 3 bases from J, with 11 bases between. The CDR3 covers 15 residues. CDR3 DNA: TGTGCCAGCAGTTTAGACGGCTCGGAGACAGATACGCAGTATTTT. Amino acids: CASSLDGSETDTQYF.

This clonotype has ten or more counts. The rearrangement links TRBV7-9 to TRBJ2-3, with D possibly called TRBD1 or TRBD2 (5 bases each). Germline CDR1 SEHNR, CDR2 FQNEAQ (reference sequence). V gave up 8 bases and J gave up 5 bases, with 20 bases separating them. This CDR3 is built from 15 residues. CDR3 in amino acids: CASAPLGEMGDTQYF. In DNA, the CDR3 is TGTGCCAGCGCGCCCTTAGGGGAGATGGGAGATACGCAGTATTTT.

Within the sample, this clonotype is medium-sized. This chain links TRBV5-1 with TRBJ1-1; D is unresolved. V was trimmed by 0 bases and J by 5 bases, leaving 11 bases between them. CDR3 size: 14 residues. Germline V gene sequence: CDR1 SGHRS, CDR2 YFSETQ. The CDR3 coding sequence is TGCGCCAGCAGCTTGGACCGGCCGGGGACTGAAGCTTTCTTT. It encodes CASSLDRPGTEAFF.

This clonotype occurred a few times. The chain couples TRBV20-1 to TRBJ1-6; perhaps TRBD1 as D (6 bases). The CDR3 is 13 amino acids. Trimming took off 7 bases at V and 10 bases at J, with 17 bases between the two ends. CDR1 is DFQATT and CDR2 is SNEGSKA in the germline V gene (reference sequence). CDR3 coding DNA: TGCAGTGGTAGTACAGGGATCTACTCACCCCTCCACTTT. It translates to CSGSTGIYSPLHF.

The sample holds a few counts of this clonotype. The CDR3 spells CSGGSAGSYNSPLHF. The DNA of the CDR3 is TGCAGTGGGGGTAGCGCAGGCTCCTATAATTCACCCCTCCACTTT. The chain carries TRBV20-1 and TRBJ1-6; D is uncertain. Germline assignment: CDR1 DFQATT and CDR2 SNEGSKA (reference sequence). Trimming cost V 7 bases and J 0 bases, with 13 bases left between them. The CDR3 is made up of 15 amino acids.

This rearrangement joins TRBV20-1 to TRBJ2-1, with 8 bases that match TRBD2. J gave up 2 bases and V 6 bases, and 6 bases lay outside the gene matches. CDR1 and CDR2 (germline): DFQATT, SNEGSKA (reference sequence). The CDR3 contains 14 residues. CDR3 amino acids: CSASRTSPYNEQFF. The DNA for the CDR3 is TGCAGTGCAAGCCGGACTAGCCCCTACAATGAGCAGTTCTTC.

The V gene is TRBV7-8, the J gene TRBJ2-2, with D possibly being TRBD2 (6 bases). Germline V gene lookup returns CDR1 SGHVS and CDR2 FQNEAQ. The CDR3 is 14 residues long. V lost 8 bases, J lost 1 base, and 11 bases lay in between. The CDR3 DNA follows: TGTGCCAGCTGCGGGACGGTGAACACCGGGGAGCTGTTTTTT. The encoded protein is CASCGTVNTGELFF.

This clonotype was counted ten times or more. J is TRBJ2-7 and V is TRBV4-2; D ambiguous. There are 14 residues in the CDR3. V lost 0 bases and J lost 1, with 7 bases in between. Looked up from germline, CDR1 is LGHNA and CDR2 is YNFKEQ. The CDR3 nucleotides read TGTGCCAGCAGCCAAGAACCAGGTTCCTACGAGCAGTACTTC. Amino acid sequence: CASSQEPGSYEQYF.

The gene calls are TRBV11-2 and TRBJ2-5, with D unresolved. Germline V gives CDR1 SGHAT, CDR2 FQNNGV. This CDR3 spans 13 amino acids. V lost 5 bases and J lost 3, with 10 bases in between. CDR3 region: CASSRHTKETQYF. In nucleotides, the CDR3 is TGTGCCAGCAGCCGACATACCAAAGAGACCCAGTACTTC.

This clonotype was counted between two and nine times. The chain couples TRBV20-1 to TRBJ1-1, with D possibly matching TRBD1 (6 bases). Deletions cut 0 bases from V and 5 bases from J, with 13 bases between. From germline, CDR1 is DFQATT and CDR2 SNEGSKA (reference sequence). This CDR3 contains 14 residues. CDR3 residues: CSARDGGGGTEAFF. CDR3 in DNA: TGCAGTGCTAGAGATGGCGGGGGCGGAACTGAAGCTTTCTTT.

This clonotype was seen at least ten times. The rearrangement links TRBV10-3 to TRBJ2-2; tentative D call: TRBD1 (5 bases). CDR3 length: 14 amino acids. Per the germline V gene, CDR1 is ENHRY and CDR2 is SYGVKD. The ends were cut back, 3 bases at V and 4 bases at J, with 9 bases in the middle. This CDR3 is CAISEDSFTGELFF. The CDR3 nucleotides read TGTGCCATCAGTGAAGACAGTTTCACCGGGGAGCTGTTTTTT.

This clonotype was observed a few times. The J gene is TRBJ1-3, the V gene TRBV9; D might be TRBD1 (5 bases). CDR3 size: 15 residues. In germline, CDR1 is SGDLS, CDR2 YYNGEE. V shed 0 bases and J shed 5 bases, with 12 bases lying between them. The CDR3 DNA reads as TGTGCCAGCAGCGTAGGCGGGGGTGAGAGAAACACCATATATTTT. This gives the protein CASSVGGGERNTIYF.

This chain uses TRBV10-3 with TRBJ2-1; the D gene is possibly TRBD2 (6 bases). Per the germline V gene, CDR1 is ENHRY and CDR2 is SYGVKD. Trimming took off 5 bases at V and 2 bases at J, with 13 bases between the two ends. The CDR3 totals 15 residues. The CDR3 DNA reads as TGTGCCATCAGTACGACTAGTCTGGCCTACAATGAGCAGTTCTTC. This gives the protein CAISTTSLAYNEQFF.